This entry lists 28 T cell receptor beta chains sequenced from one sample in a study of cytomegalovirus exposure and HLA in healthy donors. The PCR used 60 Vbeta and 13 Jbeta primers. Measured with immunoSEQ multiplex PCR; TCRdb has only the in-frame clones, and not every one. Found here are some 200,000 clones, around 85% of them singletons; the top ten hold 1.5% to 2%. The sequencing sample was made of PBMCs. These receptors were collected from a man aged 50 to 60 in good health and CMV-seronegative.

V gene TRBV14 combines with J gene TRBJ1-1; no clear D. The length of the CDR3 is 12 residues. Germline lookup yields CDR1 SGHDN and CDR2 FVKESK. Trimming pared 3 bases from V and 2 bases from J, leaving 4 bases between. Here the CDR3 DNA reads TGTGCCAGCAGCCATCTCAACACTGAAGCTTTCTTT. Translating gives CASSHLNTEAFF.

J is TRBJ1-2 and V is TRBV6-5; D call uncertain. The CDR3 spans 12 residues. Trimming removed 2 bases from V and 4 bases from J, with 5 bases in between. Germline V lookup: CDR1 MNHEY, CDR2 SVGAGI. CDR3 sequence reads: CASSYGTYGYTF. The CDR3 DNA reads as TGTGCCAGCAGTTACGGCACCTATGGCTACACCTTC.

The rearrangement links TRBV19 to TRBJ2-5, with D perhaps TRBD1 (5 bases). V was pared by 5 bases and J by 5 bases, with 15 bases between. CDR3 size: 14 residues. Germline CDR1 is LNHDA and CDR2 is SQIVND (reference sequence). CDR3 sequence (DNA): TGTGCCAGTAGTCCCCGCGCAGGGCAGGAGACCCAGTACTTC. Its translation is CASSPRAGQETQYF.

The rearrangement joins TRBV10-3 to TRBJ2-1; 9 nucleotides agree with TRBD1. The germline gives CDR1 ENHRY, CDR2 SYGVKD. J gave up 6 bases and V 7 bases, and 10 bases lay outside the gene matches. The CDR3 length is 15 residues. CDR3 region: CAIKPRDRDGNEQFF. The CDR3 DNA reads as TGTGCCATCAAACCCAGGGACAGGGACGGCAATGAGCAGTTCTTC.

The genes are TRBV28 and TRBJ1-5; no reliable D call. The CDR3 is made up of 14 amino acids. V was pared by 4 bases and J by 1 base, with 8 bases between. The V gene's germline CDR1 is MDHEN and CDR2 SYDVKM. CDR3 in amino acids: CASSSGGSNQPQHF. The CDR3 DNA is TGTGCCAGCAGTTCGGGAGGGAGCAATCAGCCCCAGCATTTT.

CDR3 loop: CSHTTGGLQETQYF. The CDR3 nucleotides read TGCAGCCATACTACAGGGGGGCTCCAAGAGACCCAGTACTTC. V usage is TRBV29-1 and J usage is TRBJ2-5; 8 bases fit TRBD1. This CDR3 is 14 amino acids long. J was trimmed by 1 base and V by 8 bases; bases with no gene match: 9. The V gene's germline CDR1 is SQVTM and CDR2 ANQGSEA.

Notes on this clone: This sample also contains other DNA sequences that code for the same CDR3. The V and J genes are TRBV11-2 and TRBJ2-5, with D tentatively TRBD1 (6 bases). Germline values: CDR1 SGHAT, CDR2 FQNNGV. The CDR3 has 15 residues. Trimming took off 7 bases at V and 0 bases at J, with 15 bases between the two ends. Here the CDR3 DNA reads TGTGCCAGCACCCCAGCCCAGGGGTACCAAGAGACCCAGTACTTC. It codes for CASTPAQGYQETQYF.

This clone was detected only a few times. The V call is TRBV4-2, the J call TRBJ2-2; TRBD2 aligns across 7 bases. Germline CDR1 LGHNA, CDR2 YNFKEQ. With 0 bases clipped from V and 4 bases from J, the junction kept 5 bases outside the gene matches. The CDR3 is 16 amino acids. The CDR3 DNA is TGTGCCAGCAGCCAAGATTTTAGCGGGCCCACCGGGGAGCTGTTTTTT. Translating gives CASSQDFSGPTGELFF.

The chain links TRBV28 to TRBJ2-2, with TRBD2 matching over 10 bases. CDR3 size: 16 residues. V lost 3 bases, J lost 4 bases, and 5 bases stayed unmatched. Germline CDR1 reads MDHEN; CDR2 reads SYDVKM. The CDR3 spells CASSFPASGGTGELFF. In DNA, the CDR3 is TGTGCCAGCAGTTTCCCCGCTAGCGGGGGCACCGGGGAGCTGTTTTTT.

The rearrangement uses TRBV5-5 and TRBJ1-1, with a tentative D call TRBD1 (5 bases). This CDR3 is built from 13 residues. Trimming stripped 4 bases from V and 3 bases from J, with 10 bases between. Germline loops: CDR1 SGHKS, CDR2 YYEKEE (reference sequence). Here the CDR3 DNA reads TGTGCCAGCAGCCCTTGGGACTACACTGAAGCTTTCTTT. Translated: CASSPWDYTEAFF.

This clone was counted only a few times. The CDR3 sequence is CASSVDSDNEQFF. CDR3 sequence (DNA): TGTGCCAGCAGCGTAGATTCTGACAATGAGCAGTTCTTC. The chain uses TRBV9 and TRBJ2-1; unclear D gene. CDR3 size: 13 residues. Per germline, CDR1 SGDLS and CDR2 YYNGEE. V was pared by 0 bases and J by 5 bases, with 6 bases between.

V is TRBV4-1 and J is TRBJ1-5; the D gene is possibly TRBD1 (5 bases). This CDR3 has 14 amino acids. CDR1 MGHRA and CDR2 YSYEKL come from the germline V gene. The germline V and J ends were trimmed by 5 bases and 2 bases, with 10 bases remaining between them. The CDR3 sequence: CASSGAAGNQPQHF. For the CDR3, the DNA is TGCGCCAGCAGCGGGGCGGCAGGCAATCAGCCCCAGCATTTT.

The chain carries TRBV27 and TRBJ2-3; possible D gene TRBD1, 6 bases. CDR3 size: 15 residues. The V end lost 4 bases, the J end lost 2 bases, and 13 bases lay between the germline ends. The V gene's germline CDR1 is MNHEY and CDR2 SMNVEV (reference sequence). Here the CDR3 reads CASSSDRFLTDTQYF. CDR3 coding DNA: TGTGCCAGCAGTTCGGACAGATTCCTCACAGATACGCAGTATTTT.

The chain uses TRBV7-7 and TRBJ1-3; 7 positions match TRBD1. This CDR3 is 17 amino acids long. Germline loops: CDR1 SSHAT, CDR2 FNYEAQ (reference sequence). V trimming: 0 bases; J trimming: 2 bases; junction bases outside the gene matches: 7. The CDR3 DNA reads as TGTGCCAGCAGCTTAGCGCGGACAGGTCCCACTGGAAACACCATATATTTT. This sequence encodes CASSLARTGPTGNTIYF.

This clone was observed a handful of times. The V call is TRBV27, the J call TRBJ2-3; 13 bases align to TRBD2. In germline, CDR1 is MNHEY, CDR2 SMNVEV (reference sequence). The J segment lost 6 bases and the V segment lost 5 bases, leaving 5 bases of the junction unmatched. The CDR3 runs 15 residues. The CDR3 spells CASSALAGGEDTQYF. Here the CDR3 DNA reads TGTGCCAGCAGTGCACTAGCGGGAGGGGAGGATACGCAGTATTTT.

V is TRBV27 and J is TRBJ2-7; 12 bases agree with TRBD2. The CDR3 spans 20 residues. Germline trimming cut 5 bases from V and 2 bases from J; bases unmatched to any gene: 19. The V gene's germline CDR1 is MNHEY and CDR2 SMNVEV (reference sequence). CDR3 protein: CASSPYYLGTSGSLAYEQYF. The CDR3 region has the DNA TGTGCCAGCAGTCCATACTACCTCGGGACTAGCGGGTCTCTCGCCTACGAGCAGTACTTC.

The chain couples TRBV5-4 to TRBJ2-5; TRBD2 aligns across 7 bases. The CDR3 covers 16 residues. CDR1 is SGHNT and CDR2 is YYREEE in the germline V gene (reference sequence). V lost 0 bases and J lost 2; bases outside the gene matches: 7. The CDR3 reads CASSLVSWGGQETQYF. The DNA for the CDR3 is TGTGCCAGCAGCTTGGTGTCTTGGGGGGGTCAAGAGACCCAGTACTTC.

The J gene is TRBJ2-5, the V gene TRBV9; the match to TRBD1 covers 7 bases. The DNA end is a closer match to TRBJ2-7, so the J assignment may be wrong. There are 14 residues in the CDR3. CDR1 SGDLS and CDR2 YYNGEE come from the germline V gene. CDR3 coding DNA: TGTGCCAGCAGCGAGACCCCCCCAGGGGGCGAGCAGTACTTC. The encoded protein is CASSETPPGGEQYF.

Comment on this clone: One junction end disagrees with the germline gene, perhaps due to a read error. The chain is built from TRBV25-1 and TRBJ2-1; 9 nucleotides line up with TRBD1. CDR1 is MGHDK, CDR2 SYGVNS, per germline. This CDR3 spans 16 amino acids. The CDR3 here is CASRESGQGSYNEQFF. The CDR3, as DNA: TGTGCCAGCAGGGAATCCGGACAGGGGTCCTACAATGAGCAGTTCTTC.

J is TRBJ1-2 and V is TRBV6-5; TRBD1 matches 7 bases. J lost 4 bases, V lost 6 bases, and 2 bases had no gene match. CDR3 size: 12 residues. Germline V gene data show CDR1 as MNHEY and CDR2 as SVGAGI. CDR3 region: CASRGQLYGYTF. CDR3 sequence (DNA): TGTGCCAGCAGGGGACAGCTCTATGGCTACACCTTC.

The rearrangement uses TRBV11-3 and TRBJ2-5; 7 bases are a match to TRBD1. The better agreement between TRBJ2-7 and the DNA end casts doubt on the J call. This CDR3 is built from 14 residues. CDR1 and CDR2 (germline): SGHNT, YENEEA. The CDR3 region is CASSPRDSSYEQYF. In nucleotides, the CDR3 is TGTGCCAGCAGCCCTCGGGACAGCTCCTACGAGCAGTACTTC.

This chain uses TRBV11-2 with TRBJ2-1; 8 bases align to TRBD1. From germline, CDR1 is SGHAT and CDR2 FQNNGV. Losses at the gene ends were 3 bases for V and 3 bases for J; bases not matched to a gene: 10. The length of the CDR3 is 17 residues. CDR3 amino acids: CASSFLRGQGGYNEQFF. DNA of the CDR3: TGTGCCAGCAGCTTCCTAAGAGGACAGGGTGGCTACAATGAGCAGTTCTTC.

This chain links TRBV25-1 with TRBJ2-7; D is perhaps TRBD1 (5 bases). V was pared by 3 bases and J by 7 bases, with 10 bases between. The CDR3 runs to 12 residues. Germline lookup yields CDR1 MGHDK and CDR2 SYGVNS. Here the CDR3 DNA reads TGTGCCAGCAGTGAGGACATCCAGGAGCAGTACTTC. It encodes CASSEDIQEQYF.

V and J are TRBV11-2 and TRBJ2-2; D may be TRBD2 (5 bases). The CDR3 is made up of 13 amino acids. Germline-derived CDR1 and CDR2 are SGHAT and FQNNGV. V dropped 6 bases and J dropped 5 bases, with 10 bases sitting between them. CDR3: CASSNRGTGELFF. CDR3 bases: TGTGCCAGCAGTAACCGGGGTACCGGGGAGCTGTTTTTT.

The V call is TRBV28, the J call TRBJ1-2; TRBD1 matches 10 bases. The CDR3 totals 14 residues. Per the germline V gene, CDR1 is MDHEN and CDR2 is SYDVKM. After removal of 6 bases from V and 4 bases from J, the junction contained 5 bases not matched to a gene. CDR3 coding DNA: TGTGCCAGCAGATGGGACAGGGGTCTCTATGGCTACACCTTC. As protein: CASRWDRGLYGYTF.

This clone was seen only a few times. The chain carries TRBV28 and TRBJ2-3; 14 bases fit TRBD2. J gave up 2 bases and V 4 bases, and 8 bases lay outside the gene matches. The CDR3 covers 18 residues. The germline gives CDR1 MDHEN, CDR2 SYDVKM. Here the CDR3 reads CASSSTGTSGSNTDTQYF. In DNA form, the CDR3 reads TGTGCCAGCAGTTCCACCGGGACTAGCGGGAGTAACACAGATACGCAGTATTTT.

The table lists this clone with a few counts. This sequence joins TRBV7-7 and TRBJ2-7; D might be TRBD1 (6 bases). The CDR3 totals 14 residues. Trimming took off 5 bases at V and 0 bases at J, with 11 bases between the two ends. CDR1 and CDR2 (germline): SSHAT, FNYEAQ (reference sequence). CDR3 nucleotides: TGTGCCAGCAGCCCATTACAGGGCTCCTACGAGCAGTACTTC. As protein: CASSPLQGSYEQYF.

Only a few counts were recorded for this clone. The chain joins TRBV9 to TRBJ2-7, with D maybe TRBD2 (5 bases). This CDR3 has 14 residues. Germline loops: CDR1 SGDLS, CDR2 YYNGEE. V was cut by 4 bases and J by 0 bases, with 11 bases left in between. The CDR3 region is CASSSPGGSYEQYF. In DNA, the CDR3 is TGTGCCAGCAGCTCCCCCGGAGGCTCCTACGAGCAGTACTTC.